Listed below are T cell receptor beta chains from one sample, sequenced in a study of tumour-infiltrating T cells in Burkitt lymphoma. Sequencing was performed with immunoSEQ multiplex PCR; in TCRdb, only in-frame clones are kept and a portion is missing. The sample lists around 46,000 clones; around 30% were seen once. The material sequenced was tumor tissue. The receptor set was obtained from a human donor with Burkitt lymphoma. Each CDR3 is given with its conserved first and last residue. The order of the fields is V gene, clone size, J gene, D gene, CDR3 DNA, CDR3 protein. A D gene is named only where the DNA matches it firmly. The listing skips clone size in some rows; elsewhere it reads once, few, many or a size class.

TRBV30	.	TRBJ1-5	.	TGTGCCTGGGGGGCCGTTAATCAGCCCCAGCATTTT	CAWGAVNQPQHF
TRBV4-1	.	TRBJ1-4	TRBD1	TGCGCCAGCAGCCACACGAACAGGGGACCGACTAATGAAAAACTGTTTTTT	CASSHTNRGPTNEKLFF
TRBV19	.	TRBJ2-7	.	TGTGCCAGTAGTATCACAGGGTTGAATGGCGTAAGGTACTTC	CASSITGLNGVRYF
TRBV10-3	.	TRBJ1-5	.	TGTGCCATCAGTGACGGGGGATTCCAGCCCCAGCATTTT	CAISDGGFQPQHF
TRBV29-1	.	TRBJ2-7	.	TGCAGCGTTGGATTCGACAGGCCCACCTACGAGCAGTACTTC	CSVGFDRPTYEQYF
TRBV11-3	.	TRBJ1-6	.	TGTGCCAGCAGCTTAGGGGTCAATTCACCCCTCCACTTT	CASSLGVNSPLHF
TRBV18	.	TRBJ2-1	.	TGTGCCAGCTCTCCAGTTGGTAGCTCCTACAATGAGCAGTTCTTC	CASSPVGSSYNEQFF
TRBV4-2	few	TRBJ2-7	.	TGTGCCAGCAGCCAAGTGGGGAAATACTACGAGCAGTACTTC	CASSQVGKYYEQYF
TRBV4-1	.	TRBJ1-2	TRBD1	TGCGCCAGCAGCCAAGTACGAACGACAGGGGCCAGATTACGAAACTATGGCTACACCTTC	CASSQVRTTGARLRNYGYTF
TRBV2	once	TRBJ2-7	TRBD1	TGTGCCAGCGCAATACAGGGGTCCTACGAGCAGTACTTC	CASAIQGSYEQYF
TRBV11-3	.	TRBJ2-3	TRBD1	TGTGCCAGCAGCGGACAGGGCGAGGGCACAGATACGCAGTATTTT	CASSGQGEGTDTQYF
TRBV15	few	TRBJ2-5	TRBD2	TGTGCCACCAGCAGAGAGGGGGGGGGAGGCGAGACCCAGTACTTC	CATSREGGGGETQYF
TRBV6-5	few	TRBJ1-1	.	TGTGCCAGCAGTTACTCGAGTGGGGACGCGAACACTGAAGCTTTCTTT	CASSYSSGDANTEAFF
TRBV20-1	once	TRBJ2-5	.	TGCAGTGCTAGAATGGAGACCCAGTACTTC	CSARMETQYF
TRBV7-2	.	TRBJ1-4	.	TGTGCCAGCAGCTTAGACCCAGGAGAAAAACTGTTTTTT	CASSLDPGEKLFF
TRBV6-6	few	TRBJ1-1	TRBD1	TGTGCCAGCAGCCGCGAGACAGGGGTTTTGGGCACTGAAGCTTTCTTT	CASSRETGVLGTEAFF
TRBV5-6	.	TRBJ2-3	.	TGTGCCAGCAGCTTGGGACCCAAAGATACGCAGTATTTT	CASSLGPKDTQYF
TRBV7-9	.	TRBJ2-7	.	TGTGCCAGCAGCTTGGGGCTCAACAAGGAGGGGGGCTACGAGCAGTACTTC	CASSLGLNKEGGYEQYF
TRBV5-1	.	TRBJ2-6	.	TGCGCCAGCAGCTTGGAAGGGGTTGGGGCCAACGTCCTGACTTTC	CASSLEGVGANVLTF
TRBV9	.	TRBJ2-3	TRBD1	TGTGCCAGCAGCTTCTTGGGACAGGGGGCATCAGATACGCAGTATTTT	CASSFLGQGASDTQYF
TRBV7-2	few	TRBJ2-7	TRBD1	TGTGCCAGCAGCTCACAGGGGCGAGAGCAGTACTTC	CASSSQGREQYF
TRBV16	.	TRBJ2-5	.	TGTGCCAGCAGCCAAGATGGAGGGGGAAAGACCCAGTACTTC	CASSQDGGGKTQYF
TRBV4-2	.	TRBJ2-7	.	TGTGCCAGCAGCCAAGATCTAAACGGTGGTGGGTACTTC	CASSQDLNGGGYF
TRBV6-1	.	TRBJ1-2	.	TGTGCCAGCAGTGAAATAACTATAGCTGGAGGCTACACCTTC	CASSEITIAGGYTF
TRBV2	few	TRBJ1-2	.	TGTGCCAGCAGTCAATACCCGTTCATCGGGGGCTACACCTTC	CASSQYPFIGGYTF
TRBV4-2	.	TRBJ1-3	.	TGTGCCAGCAGTCAGCCGAACGCTAACTCTGGAAACACCATATATTTT	CASSQPNANSGNTIYF
TRBV25-1	few	TRBJ2-5	.	TGTGCCAGCAGTGCTGGGACCCAGTACTTC	CASSAGTQYF
TRBV5-6	few	TRBJ2-5	.	TGTGCCAGCAGCTCCCGGCAGCTCCAAGAGACCCAGTACTTC	CASSSRQLQETQYF
TRBV5-6	.	TRBJ2-7	.	TGTGCCAGCAGTCAGGGGCCAGACTACGAGCAGTACTTC	CASSQGPDYEQYF
TRBV6-1	few	TRBJ1-3	TRBD1	TGTGCCAGTTTCGACAGGGGGTCAAACACCATATATTTT	CASFDRGSNTIYF
TRBV20-1	.	TRBJ2-3	.	TGCAGTGCTAGAGCCGTAGATACGCAGTATTTT	CSARAVDTQYF
TRBV10-3	few	TRBJ1-4	.	TGTGCCATCAGCTGGCGATATAATGAAAAACTGTTTTTT	CAISWRYNEKLFF
TRBV15	.	TRBJ1-5	.	TGTGCCACCAGCAGAGATCGTTTGGGGCCCCAGCATTTT	CATSRDRLGPQHF
TRBV28	few	TRBJ2-5	.	TGTGCCAGCAGCGATAGGGGACAACTACAAGAGACCCAGTACTTC	CASSDRGQLQETQYF
TRBV6-6	.	TRBJ2-5	TRBD2	TGTGCCAGCAGTGGTCTAGCGGGGGGCGGGGAGACCCAGTACTTC	CASSGLAGGGETQYF
TRBV5-6	few	TRBJ1-4	TRBD1	TGTGCCAGCAGCTCGGGACCGGACAGGGGGGCTGAAAAACTGTTTTTT	CASSSGPDRGAEKLFF
TRBV27	.	TRBJ1-4	TRBD1	TGTGCCAGCAGATCCGGACAGGGATCAAATGAAAAACTGTTTTTT	CASRSGQGSNEKLFF
TRBV2	.	TRBJ2-5	TRBD2	TGTGCCAGCAGGGGACTAGCGGACCAAGAGACCCAGTACTTC	CASRGLADQETQYF
TRBV6-5	few	TRBJ1-1	.	TGTGCCAGCAGTTACTCAATGGGGTCTGAAGCTTTCTTT	CASSYSMGSEAFF
TRBV5-5	.	TRBJ1-3	TRBD1	TGTGCCAGCAGCGGTCGACAGGGAGCGGGAAACACCATATATTTT	CASSGRQGAGNTIYF
TRBV4-3	.	TRBJ1-2	.	TGCGCCAGCAGCCAGGGGGGGGGATTCGCCAACTATGGCTACACCTTC	CASSQGGGFANYGYTF
TRBV6-6	.	TRBJ2-7	.	TGTGCCAGCAGTTACCCTGCGGGGACACTGGACGAGCAGTACTTC	CASSYPAGTLDEQYF
TRBV6-6	few	TRBJ1-1	.	TGTGCCAGCACCTCACGGACAGTTAACACTGAAGCTTTCTTT	CASTSRTVNTEAFF
TRBV4-1	.	TRBJ2-7	TRBD1	TGCGCCAGCAGCCTTACCCCGGGACAGGAGAGGGACGAGCAGTACTTC	CASSLTPGQERDEQYF